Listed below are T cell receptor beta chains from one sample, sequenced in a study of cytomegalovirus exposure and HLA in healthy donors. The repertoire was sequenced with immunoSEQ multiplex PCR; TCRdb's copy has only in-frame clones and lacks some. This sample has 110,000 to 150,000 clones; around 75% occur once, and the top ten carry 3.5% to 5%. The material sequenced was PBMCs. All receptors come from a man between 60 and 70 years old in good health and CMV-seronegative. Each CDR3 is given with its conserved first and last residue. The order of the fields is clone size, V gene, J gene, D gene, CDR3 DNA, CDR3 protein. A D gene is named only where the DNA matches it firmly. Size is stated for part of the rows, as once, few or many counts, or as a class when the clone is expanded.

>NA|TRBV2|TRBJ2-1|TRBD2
TGTGCCAGCAGTGATCGCGGACTAGCGGGCCACAATGAGCAGTTCTTC
CASSDRGLAGHNEQFF
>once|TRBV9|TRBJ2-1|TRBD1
TGTGCCAGCAGTCCCGGGACAGGGGTTCTCGGTGAGCAGTTCTTC
CASSPGTGVLGEQFF
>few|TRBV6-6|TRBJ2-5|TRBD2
TGTGCCACGGGGACTAGCGGATCTCAAGAGACCCAGTACTTC
CATGTSGSQETQYF
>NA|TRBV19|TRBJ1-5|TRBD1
TGTGCCAGTAGTAATACAGGGGGCGGTCAGCCCCAGCATTTT
CASSNTGGGQPQHF
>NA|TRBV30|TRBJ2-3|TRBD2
TGTGCCTGGAGTGTAAGCGGGGGCGATACGCAGTATTTT
CAWSVSGGDTQYF
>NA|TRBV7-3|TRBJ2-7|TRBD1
TGTGCCAGCAGCTTGCAGGGGGAAAGGGGCGAGCAGTACTTC
CASSLQGERGEQYF
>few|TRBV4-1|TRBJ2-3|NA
TGCGCCAGCAGCCAAGATATCGCAGATACGCAGTATTTT
CASSQDIADTQYF
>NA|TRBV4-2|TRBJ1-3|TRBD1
TGTGCCAGCAGCCACGCAAATACAGGGGGCGATGGAAACACCATATATTTT
CASSHANTGGDGNTIYF
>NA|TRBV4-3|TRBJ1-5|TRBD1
TGCGCCAGCAGCCAAGAGGACAGGGCAGCCGTTGATCAGCCCCAGCATTTT
CASSQEDRAAVDQPQHF
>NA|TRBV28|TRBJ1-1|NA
TGTGCCAGCAGTTTAAGGGGTTATAGGAACACTGAAGCTTTCTTT
CASSLRGYRNTEAFF
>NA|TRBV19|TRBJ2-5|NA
TGTGCCAGTAAGGACAGCCTAGAGACCCAGTACTTC
CASKDSLETQYF
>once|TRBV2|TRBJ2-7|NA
TGTGCCAGCAGTGAAAACCTGGCGGGTGTAAGGAAGTACTTC
CASSENLAGVRKYF
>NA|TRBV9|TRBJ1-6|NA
TGTGCCAGCAGCGTCGCGGGGCATAATTCACCCCTCCACTTT
CASSVAGHNSPLHF
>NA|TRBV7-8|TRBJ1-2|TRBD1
TGTGCCAGCAGCTCCGGGACAGGGGCGAACTATGGCTACACCTTC
CASSSGTGANYGYTF
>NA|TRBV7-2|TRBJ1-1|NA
TGTGCCAGCAGCCCGGGTCAGGGCCGATTCGAGGCTTTCTTT
CASSPGQGRFEAFF
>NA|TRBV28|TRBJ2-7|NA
TGTGCCAGCAGTTTATACGCACAGCTAGCCCTCTCCTACGAGCAGTACTTC
CASSLYAQLALSYEQYF
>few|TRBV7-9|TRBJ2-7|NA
TGTTCCAGCAGCGGGAGACAGGGATCAACCTACGAGCAGTACTTC
CSSSGRQGSTYEQYF
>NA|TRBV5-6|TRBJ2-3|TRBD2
TGTGCCAGCAGCTTTAAGACCCTCGGGAGGGCAGATACGCAGTATTTT
CASSFKTLGRADTQYF
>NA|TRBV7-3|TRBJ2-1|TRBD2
TGTGCCAGCAGCTCACTTTTTACAGCGGGAGATGAGCAGTTCTTC
CASSSLFTAGDEQFF
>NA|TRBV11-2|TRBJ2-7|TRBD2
TGTGCCAGCAGCTACGGGACTAGCGGTGACTACGAGCAGTACTTC
CASSYGTSGDYEQYF
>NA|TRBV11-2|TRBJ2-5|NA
TGTGCCAGCAGCCCGCAGGGGTATCAAGAGACCCAGTACTTC
CASSPQGYQETQYF
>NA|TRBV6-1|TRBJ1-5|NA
TGTGCCAGCACCCCAGGGTCCGGACAGCCCCAGCATTTT
CASTPGSGQPQHF
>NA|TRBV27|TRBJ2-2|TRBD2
TGTGCCAGCAACGGGGGGGAGCCCGGGGAGCTGTTTTTT
CASNGGEPGELFF
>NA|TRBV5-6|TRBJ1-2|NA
TGTGCCAGCAGCTTTCTGGGAGTAGAAAACTATGGCTACACCTTC
CASSFLGVENYGYTF
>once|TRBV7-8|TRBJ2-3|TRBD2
TGTGCCAGCAGCTTAGCGAGAATCGCAGCGGGAGGGTCGAGCACAGATACGCAGTATTTT
CASSLARIAAGGSSTDTQYF
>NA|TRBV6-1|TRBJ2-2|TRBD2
TGTGCCAGCAGTGAAGCTAGCGGGAGTGCCGGGGAGCTGTTTTTT
CASSEASGSAGELFF
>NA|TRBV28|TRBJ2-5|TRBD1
TGTGCCAGCAGTTTAGCTGGGACAGGGAATCACTTC
CASSLAGTGNHF
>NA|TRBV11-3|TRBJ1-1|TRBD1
TGTGCCAGCAGTCTAACAGGGGGTACTGAAGCTTTCTTT
CASSLTGGTEAFF
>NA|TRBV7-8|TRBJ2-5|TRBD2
TGTGCCAGCAGCTACCGTAGCGGGAGGGCGGGAGAGACCCAGTACTTC
CASSYRSGRAGETQYF
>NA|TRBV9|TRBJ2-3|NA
TGTGCCAGCAGCGTCAGGGGGGTCACAGGCACAGATACGCAGTATTTT
CASSVRGVTGTDTQYF
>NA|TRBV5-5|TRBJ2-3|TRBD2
TGTGCCAGCCTAGCGGGAGTCACAGATACGCAGTATTTT
CASLAGVTDTQYF
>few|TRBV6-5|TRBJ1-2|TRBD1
TGTGCCTCGGGACAGGGGGATGGCTACACCTTC
CASGQGDGYTF
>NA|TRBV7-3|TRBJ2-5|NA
TGTGCCAGCAGCCCGGACTGGCAAGAGACCCAGTACTTC
CASSPDWQETQYF
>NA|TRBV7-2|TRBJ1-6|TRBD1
TGTGCCAGCAGCCCGGACAGGGTAAATTCACCCCTCCACTTT
CASSPDRVNSPLHF
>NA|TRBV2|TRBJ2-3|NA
TGTGCCAGACTCGACAGGAAGATAAGGGCAGATACGCAGTATTTT
CARLDRKIRADTQYF
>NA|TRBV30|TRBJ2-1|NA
TGTGCCTGGACTAGCCCCTCCTACAATGAGCAGTTCTTC
CAWTSPSYNEQFF
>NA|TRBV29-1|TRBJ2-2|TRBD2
TGCAGCGGTTCCTTTAGCGGGGGGGCCGGGGAGCTGTTTTTT
CSGSFSGGAGELFF
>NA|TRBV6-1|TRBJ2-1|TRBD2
TGTGCCAGCAGGGGTAGCGGGGTAGATGAGCAGTTCTTC
CASRGSGVDEQFF
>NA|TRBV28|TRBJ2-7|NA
TGTGCCAGCAGCTCGCCTTCGGGACTCTACTACGAGCAGTACTTC
CASSSPSGLYYEQYF
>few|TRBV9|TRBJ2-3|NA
TGTGCCAGCAGCGTGAGAGACACAGATACGCAGTATTTT
CASSVRDTDTQYF
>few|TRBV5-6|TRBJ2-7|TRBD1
TGTGCCAGCAGCCAGGACAGGGTGGGCGAGCAGTACTTC
CASSQDRVGEQYF
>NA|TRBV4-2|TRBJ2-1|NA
TGTGCCAGCAGCCAAGATCAGAATGAGCAGTTCTTC
CASSQDQNEQFF
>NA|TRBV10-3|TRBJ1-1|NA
TGTGCCATCAGTGAAGGGGCAGAGGCTTTCTTT
CAISEGAEAFF
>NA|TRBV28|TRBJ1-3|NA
TGTGCCAGCAGGCCCCCAGGGTTAAACTCTGGAAACACCATATATTTT
CASRPPGLNSGNTIYF
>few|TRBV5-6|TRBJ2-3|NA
TGTGCCAGCAGCTTGCCGGCGGGATCCCGCACAGATACGCAGTATTTT
CASSLPAGSRTDTQYF
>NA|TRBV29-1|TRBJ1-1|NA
TGCAGCGTTGAAGGGCTGCGGGGGAACACTGAAGCTTTCTTT
CSVEGLRGNTEAFF
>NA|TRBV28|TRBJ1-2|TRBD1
TGTGCCAGCAGTCCAGGGGGCCCTAACTATGGCTACACCTTC
CASSPGGPNYGYTF
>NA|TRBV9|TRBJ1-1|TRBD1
TGTGCCAGCAGCGGGGGACAGGGGAACACTGAAGCTTTCTTT
CASSGGQGNTEAFF
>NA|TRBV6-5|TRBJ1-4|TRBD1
TGTGCCAGCAGTCGGGACAGAACTTCTAATGAAAAACTGTTTTTT
CASSRDRTSNEKLFF
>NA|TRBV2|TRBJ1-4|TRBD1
TGTGCCAGCAGTGAAGATACTCGCCCCGGGACAGGGGATGAAAAACTGTTTTTT
CASSEDTRPGTGDEKLFF
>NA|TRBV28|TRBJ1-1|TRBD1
TGTGCCAGCAGTCAAACCAGGGGGCAAGGCACTGAAGCTTTCTTT
CASSQTRGQGTEAFF